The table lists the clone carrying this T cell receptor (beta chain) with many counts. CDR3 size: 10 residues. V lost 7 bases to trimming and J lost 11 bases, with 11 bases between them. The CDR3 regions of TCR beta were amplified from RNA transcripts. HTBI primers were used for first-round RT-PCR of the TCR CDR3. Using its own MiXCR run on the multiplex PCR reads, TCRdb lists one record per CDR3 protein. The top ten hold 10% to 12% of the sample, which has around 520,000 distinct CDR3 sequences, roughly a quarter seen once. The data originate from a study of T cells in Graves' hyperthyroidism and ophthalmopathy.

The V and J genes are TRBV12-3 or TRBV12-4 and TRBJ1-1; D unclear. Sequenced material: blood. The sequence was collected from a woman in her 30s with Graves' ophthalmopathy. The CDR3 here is CASNPDRAFF. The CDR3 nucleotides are TGTGCCAGCAATCCAGATCGGGCTTTCTTT.